This TCR beta chain was observed in a study of regulatory T cells in long-lasting Graves disease. Time point meaning: persistent/refractory GD, antithyroid drugs over 5 years with positive TRAb. Making the TCR library involved RNA that had been extracted from PBMCs. Notes on the study in general: Persistent disease was associated with favored TRBV28 usage and with favored use of TRBJ1-2 and TRBJ2-5.

This clonotype was seen only a few times. Its target is unknown. Germline-derived CDR1 and CDR2 are MNHNS and SASEGT. V lost 6 bases to trimming and J lost 0 bases, with 13 bases between them. This CDR3 has 15 residues. With iRepertoire HTBI primers and Arm-PCR of CDR3 regions, TCR beta libraries were built. MiXCR, run by TCRdb on the multiplex PCR reads, gives a single entry per CDR3 protein. The profile covers more than 350,000 distinct CDR3 sequences, with 20% to 25% appearing a single time and more than 13% taken by the ten largest. The sample was peripheral blood mononuclear cells (PBMCs), taken when the disease was refractory, from a patient treated with antithyroid drugs. This TCR came from a female donor with Graves disease. The chain carries TRBV6-1 and TRBJ2-3; either TRBD1 or TRBD2 may supply D (5 bases each). CDR3 sequence: CASSPGTASTDTQYF. DNA of the CDR3: TGTGCCAGCAGCCCCGGGACGGCTAGCACAGATACGCAGTATTTT.